This TCR beta chain appears in the sequencing data of a study of CD8 T cells in ankylosing spondylitis. Per germline, CDR1 SGDLS and CDR2 YYNGEE. Trimming left V 4 bases short and J 0 bases short, with 10 bases between. The CDR3 contains 14 residues. As to this clonotype: No antigen is known for it.

Using quantitative 5'-RACE with molecular barcodes, the authors made TCR beta libraries. In TCRdb, the 5' RACE reads were re-called with MiXCR into one record per CDR3 protein. The sample yields some 330,000 distinct CDR3 sequences, 6.5% to 10% seen once. The study's findings and limits: Certain motif variants had earlier been reported in reactive arthritis synovial fluid and blood. It was reported that disease-linked clones were significantly enriched in matched ankylosing spondylitis synovial fluid. Clones that were linked to disease were CD8+ and were relatively rare in peripheral blood. Seemingly distinctive of ankylosing spondylitis blood was a TCR beta motif formed by eight highly homologous variants.

The gene calls are TRBV9 and TRBJ1-1; tentatively, D is TRBD1 (6 bases). The sequencing sample was made of blood, either unsorted or a sorted T cell fraction (not recorded which). The receptor comes from a male donor with ankylosing spondylitis. This CDR3 is CASSSHRVNTEAFF. The CDR3 nucleotides are TGTGCCAGCAGCTCGCACAGGGTGAACACTGAAGCTTTCTTT.